A selection of T cell receptor beta chains follows, all from one sample in a study of T cells in Graves' hyperthyroidism and ophthalmopathy. TCRdb passed the multiplex PCR reads through MiXCR, listing each CDR3 protein once. The sample yields 500,000 to 600,000 distinct CDR3 sequences, around 17% seen once. Sequenced material: blood. Source of these receptors: a young woman with Graves' hyperthyroidism. The CDR3 runs from the conserved cysteine through the conserved F or W. D genes are given only for firm matches. Clone size is not always given. Where it is, it says once, few, many or a class for expanded clones.

D,size,J,V,DNA,CDR3
TRBD1,-,TRBJ1-1,TRBV19,TGTGCCAGTAGTGAGCCCCCGAGGGGGCTGACTGAAGCTTTCTTT,CASSEPPRGLTEAFF
-,few,TRBJ1-6,TRBV14,TGTGCCAGCAGCCAGTTCAAGGTTTCGGCCCTCCACTTT,CASSQFKVSALHF
-,many,TRBJ1-1,TRBV5-5,TGTGCCAGCGAAGACCCTATGAACACTGAAGCTTTCTTT,CASEDPMNTEAFF
-,many,TRBJ2-7,TRBV3-1,TGTGCCAGCAGCCCCCAATTTAGCGGAGGGTTGAGCGAGCAGTACTTC,CASSPQFSGGLSEQYF
-,many,TRBJ1-2,TRBV10-3,TGTGCCATCAGTGGAGAGGGATTGGGCTACACCTTC,CAISGEGLGYTF
-,many,TRBJ1-1,TRBV7-8,TGTGCCAGCAGCTTATCCGCTGAAGCTTTCTTT,CASSLSAEAFF
-,-,TRBJ1-2,TRBV4-1,TGCGCCAGCAGCCAAGTTCCCACTCCTGGCTACACCTTC,CASSQVPTPGYTF
-,-,TRBJ2-7,TRBV4-1,TGCGCCAGCAGCCATGAGCGAGGTACCTTAGGCGAGCAGTACTTC,CASSHERGTLGEQYF
-,many,TRBJ1-5,TRBV7-2,TGTGCCAGCAGCCCCGTCTCGGTCGGGAGCAATCAGCCCCAGCATTTT,CASSPVSVGSNQPQHF
-,many,TRBJ2-3,TRBV12-3/TRBV12-4,TGTGCCAGCAGTTTACAGGCCCCAGATACGCAGTATTTT,CASSLQAPDTQYF
-,-,TRBJ2-2,TRBV5-1,TGCGCCAGCAGCTTGGAACAGGGTGGTAGCACCGGGGAGCTGTTTTTT,CASSLEQGGSTGELFF
-,many,TRBJ1-5,TRBV2,TGTGCCTCTTCTACCGACGGAGGATATCAGCCCCAGCATTTT,CASSTDGGYQPQHF
TRBD1,few,TRBJ2-7,TRBV12-3/TRBV12-4,TGTGCCAGCAGTTCGGACAGGGGAGGGTGGGAGCAGTACTTC,CASSSDRGGWEQYF
-,-,TRBJ1-1,TRBV4-3,TGCGTCAGCAGCCAAGATAACTTACCTGACACTGAAGCTTTCTTT,CVSSQDNLPDTEAFF
-,-,TRBJ1-4,TRBV11-2,TGTGCCAGCAGCTTAGCTAGGGAAAAACTGTTTTTT,CASSLAREKLFF
-,-,TRBJ2-7,TRBV4-1,TGCGCCAGCAGCCAAGACGCGTGGCAGAGCTCCTACGAGCAGTACTTC,CASSQDAWQSSYEQYF
-,-,TRBJ1-1,TRBV28,TGTGCCAGCGGCCCCTTTATGAACACTGAAGCTTTCTTT,CASGPFMNTEAFF
TRBD1,few,TRBJ2-7,TRBV27,TGTGCCAGCAGTTTGGGGACAGGGTTTAACGAGCAGTACTTC,CASSLGTGFNEQYF
TRBD2,few,TRBJ2-1,TRBV6-1,TGTGCCAGCACCACTAGCGGGGGGTACAATGAGCAGTTCTTC,CASTTSGGYNEQFF
TRBD1,few,TRBJ1-1,TRBV10-3,TGTGCCATCATGAGGACAGGGGTAGGGAATTCGAACACTGAAGCTTTCTTT,CAIMRTGVGNSNTEAFF